This T cell receptor beta chain was captured in a study of T cell repertoires in cytomegalovirus infection. This clonotype has just a few counts. Antigen specificity is unknown. One entry per CDR3 protein results from TCRdb running MiXCR on the reads. The sample has approximately 350,000 distinct CDR3 sequences, approximately 30% seen once. This specimen was cultured PBMCs, taken from culture after CMV antigen stimulation. This receptor was obtained from a human donor in good health (CMV status not recorded). Some clones in this sample may be carry-over from other donors' samples.

CDR3 nucleotides: TGTGCCAGCGGAGGGCGGAACACCGGGGAGCTGTTTTTT. Translation gives CASGGRNTGELFF. V usage is TRBV28 and J usage is TRBJ2-2; D might be TRBD2 (6 bases). The CDR3 has 13 amino acids. Trimming stripped 8 bases from V and 1 base from J, with 8 bases between. Germline V gives CDR1 MDHEN, CDR2 SYDVKM.